Only one count was recorded for the clone carrying this T cell receptor beta chain. V was cut by 4 bases and J by 8 bases, with 8 bases left in between. This CDR3 contains 11 residues. Germline CDR1 reads LNHDA; CDR2 reads SQIVND (reference sequence). Original processing notes: Cell counts per sample came from amplifying reference gene primers. The table came from immunoSEQ multiplex PCR; TCRdb's copy has only in-frame clones and leaves some out. The V and J calls and the clone size are those of that table, but D and trimming were determined from the DNA. The table lists 42,000 or so clones, about 81% of them singletons. The data are from a study of blood T cell repertoires in COVID-19. On the study more broadly: PBMCs, B-cell-depleted T cells, or T cells provided the cDNA or gDNA that made up the material.

The sequence was obtained from a man in his forties or fifties with active or convalescent COVID-19. This rearrangement joins TRBV19 to TRBJ1-1; no firm D call. The sample comprised peripheral blood. The CDR3 region is CASSSQAEAFF. The CDR3 DNA is TGTGCCAGTAGTAGCCAGGCGGAAGCTTTCTTT.